This T cell receptor beta chain originates from a study of blood T cell repertoires in COVID-19. Overall study context: Collection of acute and convalescent COVID-19 samples took place in the United States, Italy and Spain.

Germline values: CDR1 MDHEN, CDR2 SYDVKM. V was trimmed by 1 base and J by 1 base, leaving 10 bases between them. The CDR3 extends over 16 amino acids. Assignment of participants to cohorts was predicated upon participant-reported clinical history. Donors in Cohort 3 counted as recovered after two negative PCRs, clearance, or symptom resolution. Original methodology: The authors estimated nucleated cell counts from reference gene primer amplification. Libraries were prepared by immunoSEQ multiplex PCR; TCRdb keeps only in-frame clonotypes and omits some of them. Clone size and V and J calls were adopted from that table, with D and trimming inferred from the DNA. The sample records about 300,000 clones, more than 80% being singletons.

The source of this sequence is a woman aged 30 to 39 who had recovered from COVID-19. Sequencing was done on a sample of PBMCs or T cells enriched from blood (not recorded which). This rearrangement joins TRBV28 to TRBJ2-2; a possible D gene is TRBD2 (5 bases). CDR3 amino acids: CASSLLDWKNTGELFF. In DNA, the CDR3 is TGTGCCAGCAGTTTATTGGACTGGAAGAACACCGGGGAGCTGTTTTTT.